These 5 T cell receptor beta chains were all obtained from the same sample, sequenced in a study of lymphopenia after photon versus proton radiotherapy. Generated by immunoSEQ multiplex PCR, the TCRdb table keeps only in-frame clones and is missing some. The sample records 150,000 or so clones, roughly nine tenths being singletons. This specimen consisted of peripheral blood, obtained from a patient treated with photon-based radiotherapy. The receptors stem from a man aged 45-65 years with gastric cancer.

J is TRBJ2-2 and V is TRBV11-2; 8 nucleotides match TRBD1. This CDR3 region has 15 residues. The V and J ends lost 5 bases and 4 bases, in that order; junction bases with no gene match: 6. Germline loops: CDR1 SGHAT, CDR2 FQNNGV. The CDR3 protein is CASSDRQGITGELFF. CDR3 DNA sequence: TGTGCCAGCAGCGATCGACAGGGGATCACCGGGGAGCTGTTTTTT.

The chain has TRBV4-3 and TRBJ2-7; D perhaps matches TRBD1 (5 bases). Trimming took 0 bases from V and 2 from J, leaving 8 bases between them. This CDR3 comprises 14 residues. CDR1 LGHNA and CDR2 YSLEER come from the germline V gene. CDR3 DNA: TGCGCCAGCAGCCAAGACAGGGCCCCCTACGAGCAGTACTTC. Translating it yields CASSQDRAPYEQYF.

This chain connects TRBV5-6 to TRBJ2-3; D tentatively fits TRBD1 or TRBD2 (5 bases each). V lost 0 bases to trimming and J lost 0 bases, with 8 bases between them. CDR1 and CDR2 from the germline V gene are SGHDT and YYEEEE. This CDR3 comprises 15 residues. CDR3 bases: TGTGCCAGCAGCTTGGCAGGGAGTAGCACAGATACGCAGTATTTT. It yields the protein CASSLAGSSTDTQYF.

CDR3 residues: CASRTYPGGLDQPQHF. The DNA of the CDR3 is TGCGCCAGCAGGACGTACCCGGGGGGCCTTGATCAGCCCCAGCATTTT. The genes are TRBV5-1 and TRBJ1-5; D may be TRBD1 (6 bases). CDR3 length: 16 residues. Trimming shortened V by 5 bases and J by 5 bases, and 20 bases separated the two germline ends. Germline assignment: CDR1 SGHRS and CDR2 YFSETQ. The full variable domain, in which reference TRBV5-1 and TRBJ1-5 provide the parts outside the CDR3, is KAGVTQTPRYLIKTRGQQVTLSCSPISGHRSVSWYQQTPGQGLQFLFEYFSETQRNKGNFPGRFSGRQFSNSRSEMNVSTLELGDSALYLCASRTYPGGLDQPQHFGDGTRLSIL.

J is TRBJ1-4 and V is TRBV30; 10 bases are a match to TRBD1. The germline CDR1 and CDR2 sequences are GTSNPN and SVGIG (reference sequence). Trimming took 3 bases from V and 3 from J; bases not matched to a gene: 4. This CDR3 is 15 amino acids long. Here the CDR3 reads CAWSRQGAANEKLFF. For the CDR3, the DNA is TGTGCCTGGAGCCGACAGGGGGCGGCTAATGAAAAACTGTTTTTT.